This passage covers 26 T cell receptor beta chains from one sample sequenced in a study of T-cell reconstitution after alpha-beta-depleted transplantation in children. The TCRbeta library incorporated unique molecular identifiers. TCRdb recomputed calls from the PCR reads with MiXCR, one row per CDR3 protein. The profile shows almost 600,000 distinct CDR3 sequences, 25% to 30% of them singletons. Material: PBMCs, obtained before TCRalphabeta/CD19-depleted stem cell transplant. Receptor source: a boy less than two years old with Wiskott-Aldrich syndrome, due to receive a stem cell transplant.

The genes are TRBV5-1 and TRBJ2-7; D possibly corresponds to TRBD2 (6 bases). The V gene lost 2 bases and the J gene lost 2 bases, with 17 bases spanning the gap. The germline V gene encodes CDR1 SGHRS and CDR2 YFSETQ. The CDR3 extends over 16 amino acids. CDR3 DNA: TGCGCCAGCAGCTTTGGTAATAGCGGAGCCACCTACGAGCAGTACTTC. It is translated as CASSFGNSGATYEQYF.

The chain recombines TRBV9 with TRBJ2-1; 11 bases match TRBD2. After removal of 8 bases from V and 9 bases from J, the junction contained 10 bases not matched to a gene. The germline V gene has CDR1 SGDLS and CDR2 YYNGEE. The CDR3 length is 14 residues. CDR3 protein: CASNLAGGPSEQFF. The DNA of the CDR3 is TGTGCCAGTAACTTAGCGGGAGGGCCGTCTGAGCAGTTCTTC.

The V call is TRBV6-5, the J call TRBJ2-7; D ambiguous. CDR1 is MNHEY and CDR2 is SVGAGI in the germline V gene. CDR3 length: 17 residues. Deletions cut 0 bases from V and 0 bases from J, with 15 bases between. Here the CDR3 DNA reads TGTGCCAGCAGTTACTCGAAGGCTGGGCAGCCCTCCTACGAGCAGTACTTC. It yields the protein CASSYSKAGQPSYEQYF.

This clonotype was observed a handful of times. The chain uses TRBV2 and TRBJ2-2; 10 bases fit TRBD2. The junction had 6 bases not matched to a gene; V was cut back by 3 bases and J by 8 bases. Germline CDR1 and CDR2: SNHLY and FYNNEI. This CDR3 spans 15 amino acids. The CDR3 is CASSEASGRSGELFF. For the CDR3, the DNA is TGTGCCAGCAGTGAGGCTAGCGGGAGATCGGGGGAGCTGTTTTTT.

The CDR3 protein is CASSPGEGNQPQHF. DNA of the CDR3: TGCGCCAGCAGCCCGGGGGAAGGCAATCAGCCCCAGCATTTT. V is TRBV5-1 and J is TRBJ1-5, with D maybe TRBD1 (5 bases). The V end lost 4 bases, the J end lost 2 bases, and 10 bases lay between the germline ends. CDR3 size: 14 residues. Germline V gene data show CDR1 as SGHRS and CDR2 as YFSETQ.

This clonotype occurred a few times. The V and J genes are TRBV7-9 and TRBJ2-5, with no clear D. This CDR3 is 14 amino acids long. Germline lookup yields CDR1 SEHNR and CDR2 FQNEAQ (reference sequence). V was shortened by 6 bases and J by 4 bases, with 15 bases between the two germline ends. CDR3 coding DNA: TGTGCCAGCAGGTCAAACGGGTTGGGAGAGACCCAGTACTTC. As protein: CASRSNGLGETQYF.

J is TRBJ2-5 and V is TRBV10-3; 10 positions match TRBD2. This CDR3 is 17 amino acids long. Germline CDR1 is ENHRY and CDR2 is SYGVKD. The ends lost 0 bases at V and 4 bases at J; junction bases unmatched: 8. In DNA, the CDR3 is TGTGCCATCAGTGAGTCAAGGCTAGCGGGAGTTGGAGAGACCCAGTACTTC. It is translated as CAISESRLAGVGETQYF.

This clonotype was seen a few times. The chain carries TRBV20-1 and TRBJ2-7, with 11 bases that match TRBD2. Germline values: CDR1 DFQATT, CDR2 SNEGSKA (reference sequence). After removal of 7 bases from V and 1 base from J, the junction contained 6 bases not matched to a gene. The CDR3 is 14 residues long. For the CDR3, the DNA is TGCAGTGGAGGGGGGACTAGCGGTTCCTACGAGCAGTACTTC. Its translation: CSGGGTSGSYEQYF.

This clonotype was recorded once. The V call is TRBV5-6, the J call TRBJ2-7, with D perhaps TRBD1 or TRBD2 (5 bases each). The CDR3 extends over 14 amino acids. The ends were cut back, 6 bases at V and 1 base at J, with 14 bases in the middle. Per germline, CDR1 SGHDT and CDR2 YYEEEE. The CDR3 protein is CASTPGRKSYEQYF. CDR3 bases: TGTGCCAGCACTCCGGGGCGGAAGTCCTACGAGCAGTACTTC.

There are a few counts of this clonotype. The chain carries TRBV5-1 and TRBJ2-1; 11 bases match TRBD2. The CDR3 has 20 amino acids. With V trimmed by 6 bases and J by 6 bases, 23 bases remained unmatched. From germline, CDR1 is SGHRS and CDR2 YFSETQ. Here the CDR3 DNA reads TGCGCCAGCAACTTCCCCGGGCCCCTAGCGGGAGGATGGTCAGGCAATGAGCAGTTCTTC. This translates into CASNFPGPLAGGWSGNEQFF.

The J gene is TRBJ2-1, the V gene TRBV18; 9 positions match TRBD2. The germline CDR1 and CDR2 sequences are KGHSH and LQKENI. The CDR3 length is 17 residues. Trimming removed 5 bases from V and 7 bases from J; junction bases left unmatched: 15. DNA for the CDR3: TGTGCCAGCTCAGCTCCGGAACTAGCGGGTTATGCTAATGAGCAGTTCTTC. Its protein product is CASSAPELAGYANEQFF. Complete variable domain (other parts from reference TRBV18 and TRBJ2-1): NAGVMQNPRHLVRRRGQEARLRCSPMKGHSHVYWYRQLPEEGLKFMVYLQKENIIDESGMPKERFSAEFPKEGPSILRIQQVVRGDSAAYFCASSAPELAGYANEQFFGPGTRLTVL.

There are a few counts of this clonotype. The chain is built from TRBV3-1 and TRBJ2-7, with 7 bases aligning to TRBD1. Germline values: CDR1 LGHDT, CDR2 YNNKEL (reference sequence). Germline trimming cut 4 bases from V and 0 bases from J; bases unmatched to any gene: 9. CDR3 length equals 16 residues. As DNA, the CDR3 is TGTGCCAGCAGCCCTACTGGGACAGTCAGCTCCTACGAGCAGTACTTC. It is translated as CASSPTGTVSSYEQYF.

This clonotype was counted between two and nine times. The J gene is TRBJ2-1, the V gene TRBV20-1; 13 nucleotides line up with TRBD2. This CDR3 contains 15 residues. The V gene end was trimmed by 6 bases and the J gene end by 5 bases; junction bases not matched to a gene: 7. Germline V gene data show CDR1 as DFQATT and CDR2 as SNEGSKA (reference sequence). The CDR3 DNA reads as TGCAGTGCACCTGAGACTAGCGGGAGGAACAATGAGCAGTTCTTC. Translation gives CSAPETSGRNNEQFF.

The chain employs TRBV5-1 and TRBJ2-7; tentative D call: TRBD2 (6 bases). Trimming stripped 3 bases from V and 2 bases from J, with 12 bases between. CDR3 size: 14 residues. CDR1 is SGHRS, CDR2 YFSETQ, per germline. The CDR3 protein is CASSSLEGTYEQYF. The CDR3 DNA sequence: TGCGCCAGCAGCTCTCTGGAGGGAACCTACGAGCAGTACTTC.

The V call is TRBV5-1, the J call TRBJ2-7; 8 positions agree with TRBD1. The germline gives CDR1 SGHRS, CDR2 YFSETQ. Trimming cost V 3 bases and J 2 bases; bases outside gene matches: 4. The CDR3 has 14 residues. The CDR3: CASSSQGDPYEQYF. The CDR3, as DNA: TGCGCCAGCAGCTCACAGGGGGACCCCTACGAGCAGTACTTC.

The V call is TRBV24-1, the J call TRBJ1-2, with TRBD1 matching 7 bases. With V trimmed by 4 bases and J by 4 bases, 5 bases remained unmatched. The CDR3 has 14 residues. Germline lookup yields CDR1 KGHDR and CDR2 SFDVKD. The CDR3 coding sequence is TGTGCCACCAGTGACAGGGGGTACGGCTATGGCTACACCTTC. This translates into CATSDRGYGYGYTF.

This clonotype was seen only a few times. CDR3 loop: CSVKGGYEQYF. The CDR3 nucleotides read TGCAGTGTTAAAGGCGGCTACGAGCAGTACTTC. The chain recombines TRBV20-1 with TRBJ2-7; D not resolved. CDR3 length: 11 residues. The ends were cut back, 7 bases at V and 3 bases at J, with 10 bases in the middle. Germline V gives CDR1 DFQATT, CDR2 SNEGSKA (reference sequence).

This clonotype was seen a handful of times. The chain joins TRBV27 to TRBJ2-7; TRBD2 matches at 8 bases. CDR1 and CDR2 (germline): MNHEY, SMNVEV (reference sequence). With 5 bases clipped from V and 7 bases from J, the junction kept 13 bases outside the gene matches. The CDR3 spans 15 residues. CDR3 nucleotide sequence: TGTGCCAGCAGTCCCCGATCAGCGGGAGAGGGTGAGCAGTACTTC. This gives the protein CASSPRSAGEGEQYF.

The rearrangement joins TRBV15 to TRBJ2-7; D might be TRBD2 (6 bases). The CDR3 sequence is 15 residues long. Trimming removed 3 bases from V and 3 bases from J, with 15 bases in between. Germline CDR1 reads LNHNV; CDR2 reads YYDKDF (reference sequence). The CDR3 DNA reads as TGTGCCACCAGCAGTGGTGGGCAGGGAGGCTACGAGCAGTACTTC. This sequence encodes CATSSGGQGGYEQYF.

The chain uses TRBV20-1 and TRBJ1-5, with 7 nucleotides matching TRBD1. Germline CDR1 is DFQATT and CDR2 is SNEGSKA (reference sequence). The V and J ends lost 5 bases and 6 bases, in that order; junction bases with no gene match: 4. This CDR3 region has 12 residues. This CDR3 reads CSAAQGGQPQHF. The DNA for the CDR3 is TGCAGTGCTGCTCAGGGGGGTCAGCCCCAGCATTTT.

The rearrangement links TRBV11-2 to TRBJ2-1; 9 nucleotides line up with TRBD1. Germline CDR1 reads SGHAT; CDR2 reads FQNNGV. V gave up 10 bases and J gave up 9 bases; unmatched junction bases: 7. This CDR3 is 12 amino acids long. This CDR3 reads CATQGAKPEQFF. The DNA of the CDR3 is TGTGCCACACAGGGGGCGAAGCCTGAGCAGTTCTTC.

V usage is TRBV3-1 and J usage is TRBJ2-7; TRBD2 agrees at 13 bases. The CDR3 is 13 amino acids. Germline values: CDR1 LGHDT, CDR2 YNNKEL (reference sequence). The junction had 3 bases not matched to a gene; V was cut back by 2 bases and J by 11 bases. CDR3 region: CASSQRGLAGEYF. The CDR3 DNA reads TGTGCCAGCAGCCAACGTGGACTAGCGGGAGAGTACTTC.

The chain combines TRBV10-3 with TRBJ1-5; D is unresolved. This CDR3 has 12 residues. Germline V gene lookup returns CDR1 ENHRY and CDR2 SYGVKD. The V end was cut by 4 bases, the J end by 4 bases, with 5 bases between. The CDR3 DNA follows: TGTGCCATCAGTGGGGGAAATCAGCCCCAGCATTTT. Translation gives CAISGGNQPQHF.

The chain uses TRBV29-1 and TRBJ2-7; 9 bases are a match to TRBD2. The CDR3 runs to 14 residues. CDR1 and CDR2 from the germline V gene are SQVTM and ANQGSEA. J gave up 1 base and V 4 bases, and 5 bases lay outside the gene matches. CDR3 sequence: CSVGVAGVSYEQYF. The CDR3 DNA reads TGCAGCGTTGGAGTAGCGGGAGTATCCTACGAGCAGTACTTC.

This chain joins TRBV20-1 and TRBJ2-5; TRBD2 is a possible D gene (5 bases). Trimming cost V 1 base and J 0 bases, with 12 bases left between them. This CDR3 comprises 15 residues. Looked up from germline, CDR1 is DFQATT and CDR2 is SNEGSKA (reference sequence). CDR3 in DNA: TGCAGTGCTAGAGGGGGTAGCGCGTACCAAGAGACCCAGTACTTC. It translates to CSARGGSAYQETQYF.

This clonotype appeared once. The chain links TRBV7-6 to TRBJ2-7, with 9 bases fitting TRBD1. V gave up 3 bases and J gave up 5 bases; unmatched junction bases: 8. The CDR3 is 15 residues long. Germline loops: CDR1 SGHVS, CDR2 FNYEAQ. The chain's CDR3 is CASSLTGTGYHEQYF. In nucleotides, the CDR3 is TGTGCCAGCAGCTTGACCGGGACAGGGTACCACGAGCAGTACTTC. Filled out from reference TRBV7-6 and TRBJ2-7, the complete variable domain reads GAGVSQSPRYKVTKRGQDVALRCDPISGHVSLYWYRQALGQGPEFLTYFNYEAQQDKSGLPNDRFSAERPEGSISTLTIQRTEQRDSAMYRCASSLTGTGYHEQYFGPGTRLTVT.